The clone carrying this T cell receptor beta chain was detected only a few times. Its target is not known. The entry originates in a study of T cells in Graves' hyperthyroidism and ophthalmopathy. Overall study results and limits: Blood also showed most of the thyroid clonotypes that were expanded above 0.001.

Hyperthyroidism, newly diagnosed and lasting under 2 months, affected patients aged 18 to 65. Uncontrolled infection, other autoimmune disease, pregnancy or lactation led to exclusion. The CDR3 totals 15 residues. Germline V lookup: CDR1 KGHSH, CDR2 LQKENI. The J segment lost 5 bases and the V segment lost 2 bases, leaving 5 bases of the junction unmatched. Amplified TCR beta CDR3 regions derived from RNA transcripts. The HTBI set primed first-round TCR CDR3 RT-PCR. TCRdb fed the multiplex PCR reads into MiXCR, producing one record per CDR3 protein. The sample contains about 200,000 distinct CDR3 sequences, approximately 16% of which appear only once.

The specimen was blood. The chain joins TRBV18 to TRBJ1-5, with 8 bases matching TRBD1. The TCR sequence derives from a woman between 45 and 60 years old with Graves' hyperthyroidism. The CDR3 spells CASSPSRDRYQPQHF. DNA for the CDR3: TGTGCCAGCTCACCAAGCCGGGACAGGTATCAGCCCCAGCATTTT. Full variable domain (rest looked up from reference TRBV18 and TRBJ1-5): NAGVMQNPRHLVRRRGQEARLRCSPMKGHSHVYWYRQLPEEGLKFMVYLQKENIIDESGMPKERFSAEFPKEGPSILRIQQVVRGDSAAYFCASSPSRDRYQPQHFGDGTRLSIL.